This T cell receptor (beta chain) was profiled in a study of CD8 T cells in ankylosing spondylitis. The study's findings and limits: The clones that were linked to disease were reported to be significantly enriched in matched synovial fluid samples from ankylosing spondylitis patients. The disease-linked clones had a CD8+ phenotype and low blood frequencies.

Of note for this clonotype: Its antigen remains unknown.

TCRdb independently ran MiXCR on the 5' RACE reads; one entry per CDR3 protein. The table records just over 350,000 distinct CDR3 sequences, around 20% of them present only once. The germline gives CDR1 SEHNR, CDR2 FQNEAQ (reference sequence). The CDR3 totals 17 residues. Trimming removed 0 bases from V and 0 bases from J; junction bases left unmatched: 3. The chain joins TRBV7-9 to TRBJ2-2; 8 bases are a match to TRBD2. Material: blood, either unsorted or a sorted T cell fraction (not recorded which). The TCR comes from a male donor with ankylosing spondylitis or in good health (not recorded which). The CDR3 here is CASSLASGGANTGELFF. CDR3 nucleotides: TGTGCCAGCAGCTTAGCCAGCGGGGGTGCGAACACCGGGGAGCTGTTTTTT.